Listed below are T cell receptor beta chains from one sample, sequenced in a study of blood T cell repertoires in COVID-19. Clones were sequenced by immunoSEQ multiplex PCR, and TCRdb holds only the in-frame ones, with some missing. The sample has some 40,000 clones; approximately 88% are singletons. Sequenced material: peripheral blood. The source of these receptors is a human donor in a cohort sampled during active COVID-19. Both conserved end residues are part of each CDR3.

length	V	J	CDR3
13	TRBV24-1	TRBJ1-1	CATSDYRGAEAFF
15	TRBV7-2	TRBJ1-2	CASSLVLPGGYGYTF
16	TRBV28	TRBJ2-2	CASSPRNLMNTGELFF
14	TRBV19	TRBJ1-5	CASDRAYSNQPQHF
13	TRBV5-1	TRBJ2-5	CASSLFRGETQYF
14	TRBV6-2/TRBV6-3	TRBJ2-1	CASSSSGSFNEQFF
15	TRBV19	TRBJ2-4	CASSILGTNQNIQYF
14	TRBV15	TRBJ2-7	CATSRAGGAYEQYF
14	TRBV29-1	TRBJ2-3	CSVGASRPTDTQYF
13	TRBV5-4	TRBJ2-5	CASSLGLEETQYF
13	TRBV19	TRBJ1-2	CASRKGTRRGYTF
12	TRBV30	TRBJ2-7	CAVGDSPYEQYF
16	TRBV6-1	TRBJ1-6	CASSERDRVHNSPLHF
14	TRBV30	TRBJ1-5	CAWSVGQLDQPQHF
15	TRBV28	TRBJ1-5	CASIEGADSNQPQHF
15	TRBV11-3	TRBJ1-5	CASRERGRGNQPQHF
17	TRBV5-6	TRBJ1-6	CASSLNRDRRYNSPLHF
14	TRBV19	TRBJ1-3	CASRGQHSGNTIYF
13	TRBV7-2	TRBJ2-7	CASSSGQSYEQYF
15	TRBV28	TRBJ1-3	CASTTTGSSGNTIYF
15	TRBV27	TRBJ2-7	CASSSFARGSYEQYF
17	TRBV19	TRBJ1-5	CASSIAQGTGSNQPQHF
16	TRBV6-6	TRBJ1-1	CASSPRQGGLNTEAFF
13	TRBV5-1	TRBJ2-5	CASSLRGQETQYF
19	TRBV6-2/TRBV6-3	TRBJ1-5	CASSYSDPRTPVSHQPQHF
14	TRBV13	TRBJ1-1	CASSQQGAGGEAFF
15	TRBV30	TRBJ2-7	CAWDTPRIGRYEQYF
16	TRBV21-1	TRBJ1-6	CASSHRLGHYNSPLHF
19	TRBV27	TRBJ2-1	CASCRRGARLAGVVYEQFF
14	TRBV2	TRBJ1-3	CASSAGGGGNTIYF
14	TRBV6-2/TRBV6-3	TRBJ1-1	CASSYSRGQGEAFF
12	TRBV25-1	TRBJ2-1	CASSRLRGEQFF
15	TRBV28	TRBJ2-5	CASSATGVQGGTQYF
15	TRBV9	TRBJ2-1	CASSVGGGAYNEQFF
18	TRBV5-6	TRBJ2-1	CASSPIDLLASSYNEQFF